A selection of T cell receptor beta chains follows, all from one sample in a study of cytomegalovirus exposure and HLA in healthy donors. Here immunoSEQ multiplex PCR was the method, and the copy in TCRdb shows in-frame clones only, minus some. The data contain around 170,000 clones, 75% to 85% of them singletons. The source material was PBMCs. Receptors originate from a woman aged 18-29 years in good health and CMV-seronegative. Each CDR3 is given with its conserved first and last residue. Fields, in order: D gene, clone size, J gene, CDR3 length, V gene, CDR3 protein, CDR3 DNA. The D gene is left open where the match is weak. Clone size is not always given. Where it is, it says once, few, many or a class for expanded clones.

NA	NA	TRBJ2-4	15	TRBV9	CASSAEGGTKNIQYF	TGTGCCAGCAGCGCGGAGGGGGGGACTAAAAACATTCAGTACTTC
NA	NA	TRBJ2-2	13	TRBV7-8	CASQGGPTGELFF	TGTGCCAGCCAGGGGGGCCCCACCGGGGAGCTGTTTTTT
TRBD2	NA	TRBJ2-7	17	TRBV13	CASSYPGRLAGAREQYF	TGTGCCAGCAGCTACCCCGGCCGACTAGCGGGGGCACGTGAGCAGTACTTC
NA	NA	TRBJ1-5	15	TRBV5-1	CASSLDSYSNQPQHF	TGCGCCAGCAGCTTGGACAGCTATAGCAATCAGCCCCAGCATTTT
NA	NA	TRBJ1-2	15	TRBV6-1	CASSEISGVGGGYTF	TGTGCCAGCAGTGAAATTTCAGGGGTAGGTGGCGGCTACACCTTC
NA	once	TRBJ1-4	15	TRBV6-5	CASSYSNRPNEKLFF	TGTGCCAGCAGTTACTCGAACAGACCTAATGAAAAACTGTTTTTT
TRBD1	NA	TRBJ1-6	16	TRBV19	CASSKSRQGMSTPLHF	TGTGCCAGTAGTAAATCGAGACAGGGCATGAGTACACCCCTCCACTTT
NA	NA	TRBJ2-1	15	TRBV28	CASSSVRAAYNEQFF	TGTGCCAGCAGTTCAGTGCGGGCAGCCTACAATGAGCAGTTCTTC
NA	NA	TRBJ1-5	13	TRBV18	CASSVGEGQPQHF	TGTGCCAGCTCAGTAGGGGAGGGGCAGCCCCAGCATTTT
NA	NA	TRBJ2-7	13	TRBV9	CASSGGNSYEQYF	TGTGCCAGCAGCGGAGGAAATTCCTACGAGCAGTACTTC
TRBD1	NA	TRBJ2-1	15	TRBV19	CASSERQGPYNEQFF	TGTGCCAGTAGTGAACGACAGGGCCCCTACAATGAGCAGTTCTTC
NA	once	TRBJ2-1	15	TRBV7-8	CASSPGTFILGEQFF	TGTGCCAGCAGCCCCGGGACTTTCATCTTGGGCGAGCAGTTCTTC
TRBD2	NA	TRBJ2-3	13	TRBV27	CASSLFLLAEQYF	TGTGCCAGCAGTTTATTTCTCCTAGCGGAGCAGTATTTT
NA	few	TRBJ1-1	12	TRBV29-1	CSVEEGGTEAFF	TGCAGCGTTGAAGAGGGGGGGACTGAAGCTTTCTTT
TRBD1	few	TRBJ1-1	15	TRBV29-1	CSVGAGQGANSHAFF	TGCAGCGTTGGAGCTGGACAGGGGGCGAACTCTCACGCTTTCTTT
NA	once	TRBJ2-1	12	TRBV5-1	CASSLAGGFGVF	TGCGCCAGCAGCTTGGCCGGTGGCTTCGGGGTCTTC
NA	once	TRBJ2-2	16	TRBV7-3	CASSLIAVINTGELFF	TGTGCCAGCAGCTTAATAGCGGTTATCAACACCGGGGAGCTGTTTTTT
TRBD2	once	TRBJ2-7	16	TRBV18	CASSGTGTSGTYEQYF	TGTGCCAGCTCGGGGACCGGGACTAGCGGCACCTACGAGCAGTACTTC
TRBD2	NA	TRBJ2-7	16	TRBV6-6	CASSQTSGRPEDEQYF	TGTGCCAGCAGCCAGACTAGCGGGAGGCCGGAAGACGAGCAGTACTTC
TRBD1	NA	TRBJ1-1	20	TRBV11-3	CASSLDKRQGPRQLNTEAFF	TGTGCCAGCAGCTTAGACAAGAGACAGGGGCCGCGTCAATTGAACACTGAAGCTTTCTTT
NA	NA	TRBJ2-2	15	TRBV5-8	CASSSYRALTGELFF	TGTGCCAGCAGCTCGTACAGGGCTTTAACCGGGGAGCTGTTTTTT
NA	NA	TRBJ1-1	14	TRBV18	CASSPRGLDTEAFF	TGTGCCAGCTCACCACGGGGGCTGGACACTGAAGCTTTCTTT
TRBD2	NA	TRBJ2-1	18	TRBV7-6	CASSLAAGQREGLNEQFF	TGTGCCAGCAGCTTAGCGGCAGGTCAGCGGGAGGGCCTGAATGAGCAGTTCTTC
TRBD2	NA	TRBJ2-3	15	TRBV10-3	CAISGLAGPTDTQYF	TGTGCCATCAGTGGGCTAGCGGGGCCCACAGATACGCAGTATTTT
NA	NA	TRBJ2-1	15	TRBV19	CASNTGSWSYNEQFF	TGTGCCAGTAACACAGGGAGTTGGTCCTACAATGAGCAGTTCTTC
NA	once	TRBJ2-3	13	TRBV7-9	CASIALDTDTQYF	TGTGCCAGCATCGCACTAGACACAGATACGCAGTATTTT
TRBD2	NA	TRBJ2-1	12	TRBV10-2	CASSESGLVPFF	TGCGCCAGCAGTGAGTCGGGACTAGTCCCGTTCTTC
NA	NA	TRBJ2-5	16	TRBV7-9	CASSLSDGSSTETQYF	TGTGCCAGCAGCCTGAGCGATGGGAGCAGCACGGAGACCCAGTACTTC
NA	NA	TRBJ2-1	16	TRBV27	CASSARGIRRDNEQFF	TGTGCCAGCAGCGCTAGAGGAATAAGGAGAGACAATGAGCAGTTCTTC
TRBD2	NA	TRBJ2-1	15	TRBV12-5	CASGSREGSYNEQFF	TGTGCTAGTGGCTCCCGGGAGGGCTCCTACAATGAGCAGTTCTTC
TRBD1	NA	TRBJ1-1	15	TRBV6-5	CASNYAPGGYTEAFF	TGTGCCAGCAATTATGCCCCAGGGGGTTACACTGAAGCTTTCTTT
NA	NA	TRBJ2-3	16	TRBV5-1	CASSLRLSGSTDTQYF	TGCGCCAGCAGCTTACGCCTATCCGGGAGCACAGATACGCAGTATTTT
NA	NA	TRBJ2-7	14	TRBV28	CASSSGGNFFEQYF	TGTGCCAGCAGTTCCGGCGGGAATTTTTTCGAGCAGTACTTC
NA	NA	TRBJ2-2	16	TRBV7-9	CASRKEGSVNTGELFF	TGTGCCAGCAGGAAGGAGGGGAGCGTAAATACCGGGGAGCTGTTTTTT
NA	NA	TRBJ2-4	17	TRBV7-9	CASSLVGRTLAKNIQYF	TGTGCCAGCAGCTTAGTCGGCAGGACTCTAGCCAAAAACATTCAGTACTTC
TRBD2	NA	TRBJ2-7	15	TRBV27	CASSLVAGEVVEQYF	TGTGCCAGCAGTTTAGTTGCGGGAGAGGTAGTCGAGCAGTACTTC
NA	NA	TRBJ2-1	14	TRBV28	CASRLEPLFGEQFF	TGTGCCAGCAGGCTTGAACCCCTGTTCGGTGAGCAGTTCTTC
TRBD1	NA	TRBJ2-2	14	TRBV27	CATNRGPNTGELFF	TGTGCCACCAACAGGGGCCCGAACACCGGGGAGCTGTTTTTT
NA	NA	TRBJ2-7	14	TRBV14	CASRQLGQSDEQYF	TGTGCCAGCAGACAACTTGGACAGTCCGACGAGCAGTACTTC
TRBD2	NA	TRBJ2-3	14	TRBV28	CASSLASGTDTQYF	TGTGCCAGCAGTTTGGCTAGCGGGACCGATACGCAGTATTTT